The source of this T cell receptor beta chain is a study of blood T cells in healthy people across ages. Study results and limitations: A roughly linear fall in TCR beta diversity per million T cells was seen with increasing age.

Of note for this clonotype: The antigen is unknown. Sequence at one end of the junction differs from germline and may be a read error.

This CDR3 comprises 12 residues. The germline V gene encodes CDR1 SGHTA and CDR2 FQGNSA. In terms of origin and age, donors were healthy Caucasian individuals from Russia aged roughly 6 to 95. Total RNA amounts of at least 5 micrograms were extracted per sample. A second about 7 to 12 cycle PCR used barcoded and J-beta primers. All samples gave at least 3 million CDR3-containing paired-end reads. One entry per CDR3 protein results from TCRdb running MiXCR on the 5' RACE reads. This table holds approximately 2,000,000 distinct CDR3 sequences, roughly 43% found once. Sequencing input: blood. The V and J genes are TRBV7-2 and TRBJ1-1; no definite D call. This receptor was taken from a human donor in good health. The CDR3 nucleotides are TGTGCCAGCAGCTTGGTGACTCATGAAACTTTCTTT. It is translated as CASSLVTHETFF.